This T cell receptor beta chain came from a study of blood T cell repertoires in COVID-19. Overall study: Samples representing acute and convalescent COVID-19 were sourced from the United States, Italy and Spain. T cells, B-cell-depleted T cells, or PBMCs supplied cDNA or gDNA.

The V gene's germline CDR1 is LGHDT and CDR2 YNNKEL (reference sequence). CDR3 size: 15 residues. Trimming took 0 bases from V and 10 from J, leaving 13 bases between them. Per the authors' pipeline: By means of reference gene primer amplification, nucleated cell counts were estimated. Sequencing was performed with immunoSEQ multiplex PCR; in TCRdb, only in-frame clones are kept and a portion is missing. V and J calls and clone size are given by that table; D and trimming were obtained from the DNA. The data contain roughly 80,000 clones, approximately 89% of them singletons. Sequencing was carried out using peripheral blood. The chain uses TRBV3-1 (or the pseudogene TRBV3-2) and TRBJ1-6; D perhaps matches TRBD1 (5 bases). This receptor was identified in a man in his fifties with active COVID-19. The CDR3 spells CASSQEGAKNSPLHF. The DNA for the CDR3 is TGTGCCAGCAGCCAAGAAGGGGCTAAAAACTCACCCCTCCACTTT.